This is a list of T cell receptor beta chains from one sample in a study of technical replicates of blood from a handful of donors. The repertoire was sequenced with immunoSEQ multiplex PCR; TCRdb's copy has only in-frame clones and lacks some. The sample lists tens of thousands of clones, 90% to 95% seen once, with around 0.26% in the top ten. The sample comprised T cells isolated from PBMCs. Receptor source: a human donor in good health. Each CDR3 is given with its conserved first and last residue. The D gene is left open where the match is weak. Only some rows state a clone size, as once, few, many or a class for expanded clones.

>TRBV15|TRBJ2-2|NA|NA
CATIASANTGELFF
TGTGCCACCATCGCGTCGGCGAACACCGGGGAGCTGTTTTTT
>TRBV5-1|TRBJ2-5|TRBD2|NA
CASSFGSGGKETQYF
TGCGCCAGCAGCTTTGGTAGCGGGGGAAAAGAGACCCAGTACTTC
>TRBV9|TRBJ1-3|NA|NA
CASSAQGPTGNTIYF
TGTGCCAGCAGCGCGCAGGGTCCAACTGGAAACACCATATATTTT
>TRBV15|TRBJ1-5|NA|NA
CATSRRLDSKGQPQHF
TGTGCCACCAGCAGAAGGCTCGACTCTAAAGGCCAGCCCCAGCATTTT
>TRBV11-3|TRBJ2-1|NA|once
CASSRYNEQFF
TGTGCCAGCAGCCGCTACAATGAGCAGTTCTTC
>TRBV5-1|TRBJ1-2|NA|NA
CASSLRGEGYTF
TGCGCCAGCAGCTTGCGGGGAGAAGGCTACACCTTC
>TRBV5-1|TRBJ1-1|NA|NA
CASSYRGQSRVGHGLNTEAFF
TGCGCCAGCAGCTACCGCGGACAGAGCCGCGTAGGCCATGGGTTGAACACTGAAGCTTTCTTT
>TRBV4-1|TRBJ2-2|NA|NA
CASSQDIGSYGPELFF
TGCGCCAGCAGCCAAGATATTGGTTCGTATGGGCCCGAGCTGTTTTTT
>TRBV11-2|TRBJ2-1|NA|NA
CASSYYTGTSYNEQFF
TGTGCCAGCAGCTACTATACAGGGACCTCCTACAATGAGCAGTTCTTC
>TRBV7-9|TRBJ1-2|NA|NA
CASSLSGIGLGGGYTF
TGTGCCAGCAGCTTGTCAGGGATCGGATTAGGGGGTGGCTACACCTTC
>TRBV11-1|TRBJ2-7|TRBD2|NA
CASKSREGRREQYF
TGTGCCAGCAAGTCGAGGGAGGGCCGGCGGGAGCAGTACTTC
>TRBV10-3|TRBJ2-3|TRBD2|NA
CAISESAGELTDTQYF
TGTGCCATCAGTGAGTCGGCGGGGGAGCTCACAGATACGCAGTATTTT
>TRBV6-5|TRBJ2-7|NA|NA
CASSYDGLTLSYEQYF
TGTGCCAGCAGTTACGATGGACTTACCCTCTCCTACGAGCAGTACTTC
>TRBV5-6|TRBJ2-7|NA|NA
CASSLGGSHEQYF
TGTGCCAGCAGCTTGGGAGGGTCCCACGAGCAGTACTTC
>TRBV9|TRBJ2-7|TRBD2|NA
CASSVDPGTSSYEQYF
TGTGCCAGCAGCGTAGACCCCGGGACTAGCAGCTACGAGCAGTACTTC
>TRBV5-4|TRBJ2-3|TRBD2|NA
CASSLPGGILSTDTQYF
TGTGCCAGCAGCTTGCCGGGGGGGATTCTTAGCACAGATACGCAGTATTTT
>TRBV6-4|TRBJ2-3|NA|NA
CASSDPPGGTDTQYF
TGTGCCAGCAGTGACCCTCCAGGGGGGACAGATACGCAGTATTTT
>TRBV18|TRBJ2-5|TRBD2|NA
CASSPGSGRETQYF
TGTGCCAGCTCACCCGGAAGCGGGAGAGAGACCCAGTACTTC
>TRBV10-1|TRBJ2-5|NA|NA
CASSSPGSETQYF
TGCGCCAGCAGTTCTCCTGGTAGCGAGACCCAGTACTTC
>TRBV5-1|TRBJ2-1|NA|NA
CASGSGGGAYNEQFF
TGCGCCAGCGGTTCGGGGGGCGGGGCCTACAATGAGCAGTTCTTC